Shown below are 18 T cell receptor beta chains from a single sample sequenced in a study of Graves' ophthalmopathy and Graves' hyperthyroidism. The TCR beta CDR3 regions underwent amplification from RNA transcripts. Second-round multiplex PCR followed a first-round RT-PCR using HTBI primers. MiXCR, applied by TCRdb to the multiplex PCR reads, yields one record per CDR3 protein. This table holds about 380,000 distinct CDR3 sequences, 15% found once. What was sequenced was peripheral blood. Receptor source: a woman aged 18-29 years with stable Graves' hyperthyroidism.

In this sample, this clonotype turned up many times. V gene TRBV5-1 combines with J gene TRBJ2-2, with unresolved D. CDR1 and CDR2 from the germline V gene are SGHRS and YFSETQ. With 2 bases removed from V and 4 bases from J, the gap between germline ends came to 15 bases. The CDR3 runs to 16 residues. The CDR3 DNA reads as TGCGCCAGCAGCTTTGGGCTACCTACCTTCACCGGGGAGCTGTTTTTT. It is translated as CASSFGLPTFTGELFF.

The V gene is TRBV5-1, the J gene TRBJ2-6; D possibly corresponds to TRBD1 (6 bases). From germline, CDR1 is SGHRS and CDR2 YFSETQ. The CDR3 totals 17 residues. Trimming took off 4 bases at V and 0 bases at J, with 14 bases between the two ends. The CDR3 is CASSVRTDFSGANVLTF. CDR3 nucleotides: TGCGCCAGCAGCGTTCGGACAGACTTCTCTGGGGCCAACGTCCTGACTTTC.

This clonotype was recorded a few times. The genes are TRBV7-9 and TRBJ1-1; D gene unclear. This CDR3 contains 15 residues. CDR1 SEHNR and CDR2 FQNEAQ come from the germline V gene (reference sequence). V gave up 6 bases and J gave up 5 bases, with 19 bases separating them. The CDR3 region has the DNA TGTGCCAGCAGGAGAATGGGGAGGGTAAGGACTGAAGCTTTCTTT. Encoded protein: CASRRMGRVRTEAFF. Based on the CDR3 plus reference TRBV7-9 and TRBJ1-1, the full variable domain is DTGVSQNPRHKITKRGQNVTFRCDPISEHNRLYWYRQTLGQGPEFLTYFQNEAQLEKSRLLSDRFSAERPKGSFSTLEIQRTEQGDSAMYLCASRRMGRVRTEAFFGQGTRLTVV.

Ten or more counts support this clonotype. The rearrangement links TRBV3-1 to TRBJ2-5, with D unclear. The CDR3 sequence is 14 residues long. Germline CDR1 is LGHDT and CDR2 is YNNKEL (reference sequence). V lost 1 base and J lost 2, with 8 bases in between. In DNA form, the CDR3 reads TGTGCCAGCAGCCAAGGAGTAGGTCAAGAGACCCAGTACTTC. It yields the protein CASSQGVGQETQYF.

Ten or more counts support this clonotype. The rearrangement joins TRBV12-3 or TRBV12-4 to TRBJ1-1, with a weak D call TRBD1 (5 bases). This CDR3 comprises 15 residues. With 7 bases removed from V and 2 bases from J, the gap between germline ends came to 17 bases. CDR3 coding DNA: TGTGCCAGCATCTCGAGCTGGGGGAGAAACACTGAAGCTTTCTTT. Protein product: CASISSWGRNTEAFF.

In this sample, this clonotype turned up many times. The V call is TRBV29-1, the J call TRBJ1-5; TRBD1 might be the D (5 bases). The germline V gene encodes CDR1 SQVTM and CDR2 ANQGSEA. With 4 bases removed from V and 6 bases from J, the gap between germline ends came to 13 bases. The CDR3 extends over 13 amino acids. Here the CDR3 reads CSVGVGEAQPQHF. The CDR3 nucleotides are TGCAGCGTTGGGGTAGGGGAGGCTCAGCCCCAGCATTTT.

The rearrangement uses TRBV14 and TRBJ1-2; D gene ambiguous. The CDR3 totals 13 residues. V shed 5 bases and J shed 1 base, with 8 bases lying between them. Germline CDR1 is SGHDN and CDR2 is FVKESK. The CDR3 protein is CASSKDLNYGYTF. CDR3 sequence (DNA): TGTGCCAGCAGCAAGGATCTTAACTATGGCTACACCTTC.

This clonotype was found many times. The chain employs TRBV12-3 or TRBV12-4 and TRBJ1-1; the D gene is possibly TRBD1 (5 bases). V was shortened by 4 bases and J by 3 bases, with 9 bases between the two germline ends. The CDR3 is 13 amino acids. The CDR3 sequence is CASSSNRYTEAFF. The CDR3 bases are TGTGCCAGCAGTTCAAACAGGTACACTGAAGCTTTCTTT.

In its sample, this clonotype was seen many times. Here the CDR3 DNA reads TGTGCTAGTGGTTTGTTTAACTATGGCTACACCTTC. Its translation is CASGLFNYGYTF. The chain recombines TRBV12-5 with TRBJ1-2; no firm D call. The CDR3 contains 12 residues. The germline V gene encodes CDR1 LGHNT and CDR2 FRNRAP. The ends were cut back, 2 bases at V and 1 base at J, with 2 bases in the middle. Complete variable domain (other parts from reference TRBV12-5 and TRBJ1-2): DARVTQTPRHKVTEMGQEVTMRCQPILGHNTVFWYRQTMMQGLELLAYFRNRAPLDDSGMPKDRFSAEMPDATLATLKIQPSEPRDSAVYFCASGLFNYGYTFGSGTRLTVV.

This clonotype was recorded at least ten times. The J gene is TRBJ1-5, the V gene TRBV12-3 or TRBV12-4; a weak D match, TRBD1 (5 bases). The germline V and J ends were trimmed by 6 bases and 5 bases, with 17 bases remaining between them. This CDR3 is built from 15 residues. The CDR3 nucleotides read TGTGCCAGCAGAACCGGGACTTTAAGCGATCAGCCCCAGCATTTT. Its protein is CASRTGTLSDQPQHF.

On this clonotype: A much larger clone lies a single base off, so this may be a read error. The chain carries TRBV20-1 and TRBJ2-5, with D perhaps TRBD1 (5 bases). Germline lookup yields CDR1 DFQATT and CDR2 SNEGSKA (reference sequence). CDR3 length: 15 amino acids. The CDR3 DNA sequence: TGCAGTGCTATCGAGGTGGGCAGGGTCCAAGAGACCAAGTACTTC. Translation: CSAIEVGRVQETKYF.

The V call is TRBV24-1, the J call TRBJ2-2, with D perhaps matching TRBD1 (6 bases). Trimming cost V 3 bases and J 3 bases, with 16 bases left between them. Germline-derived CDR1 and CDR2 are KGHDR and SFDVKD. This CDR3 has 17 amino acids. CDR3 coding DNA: TGTGCCACCAGTGATAACCCCCGGAACAGGGACACCGGGGAGCTGTTTTTT. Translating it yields CATSDNPRNRDTGELFF.

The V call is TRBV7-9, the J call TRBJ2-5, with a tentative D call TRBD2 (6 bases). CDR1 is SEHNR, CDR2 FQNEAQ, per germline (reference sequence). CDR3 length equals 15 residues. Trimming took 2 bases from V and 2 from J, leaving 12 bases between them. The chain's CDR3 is CASSLRRGKQETQYF. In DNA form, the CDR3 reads TGTGCCAGCAGCTTAAGGAGGGGCAAACAAGAGACCCAGTACTTC.

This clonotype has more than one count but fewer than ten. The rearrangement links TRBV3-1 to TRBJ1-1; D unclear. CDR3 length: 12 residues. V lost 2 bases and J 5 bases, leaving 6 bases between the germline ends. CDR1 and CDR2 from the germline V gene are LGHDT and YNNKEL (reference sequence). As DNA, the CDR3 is TGTGCCAGCAGCCAACAATTGACTGAAGCTTTCTTT. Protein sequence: CASSQQLTEAFF.

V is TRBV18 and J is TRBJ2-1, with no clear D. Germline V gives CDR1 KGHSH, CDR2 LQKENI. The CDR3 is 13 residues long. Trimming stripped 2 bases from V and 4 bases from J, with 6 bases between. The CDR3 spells CASSPVQYNEQFF. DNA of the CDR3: TGTGCCAGCTCACCAGTACAGTACAATGAGCAGTTCTTC.

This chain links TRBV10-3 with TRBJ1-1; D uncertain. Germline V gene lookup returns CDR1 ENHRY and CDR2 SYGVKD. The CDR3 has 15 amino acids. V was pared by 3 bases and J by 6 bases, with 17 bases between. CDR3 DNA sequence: TGTGCCATCAGTGAAACCTCAGGCGGCGCGGCTGAAGCTTTCTTT. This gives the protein CAISETSGGAAEAFF.

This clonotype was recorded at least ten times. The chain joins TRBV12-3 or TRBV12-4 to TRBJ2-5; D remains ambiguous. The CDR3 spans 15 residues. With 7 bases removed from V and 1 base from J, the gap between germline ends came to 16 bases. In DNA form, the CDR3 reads TGTGCCAGCATTCCCCGCGAGATAGCCCAAGAGACCCAGTACTTC. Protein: CASIPREIAQETQYF.

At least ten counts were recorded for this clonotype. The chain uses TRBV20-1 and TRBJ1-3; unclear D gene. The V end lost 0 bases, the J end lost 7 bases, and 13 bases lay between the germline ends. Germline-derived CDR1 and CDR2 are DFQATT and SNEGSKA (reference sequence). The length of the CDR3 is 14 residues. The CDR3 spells CSARDSLQGNTIYF. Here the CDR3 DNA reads TGCAGTGCTAGAGATAGCCTCCAAGGGAACACCATATATTTT.